What follows is one T cell receptor beta chain and its context. Measured with immunoSEQ multiplex PCR; TCRdb has only the in-frame clones, and not every one. The sample has tens of thousands of clones; around 94% are singletons. The CDR3 contains 14 residues. Trimming removed 3 bases at V and 7 bases at J, with 15 bases between. CDR1 is KGHSH, CDR2 LQKENI, per germline. The data were taken from a study of technical replicates of blood from a few donors. The genes are TRBV18 and TRBJ1-2, with D possibly TRBD1 on 6 matching bases. The source of this sequence is a human donor in good health. Some clones in this sample may be carry-over from other donors' samples. The specimen was PBMCs. CDR3 protein: CASSPDGGLRGYTF. The CDR3 nucleotides read TGTGCCAGCTCACCGGATGGGGGCTTACGTGGCTACACCTTC.